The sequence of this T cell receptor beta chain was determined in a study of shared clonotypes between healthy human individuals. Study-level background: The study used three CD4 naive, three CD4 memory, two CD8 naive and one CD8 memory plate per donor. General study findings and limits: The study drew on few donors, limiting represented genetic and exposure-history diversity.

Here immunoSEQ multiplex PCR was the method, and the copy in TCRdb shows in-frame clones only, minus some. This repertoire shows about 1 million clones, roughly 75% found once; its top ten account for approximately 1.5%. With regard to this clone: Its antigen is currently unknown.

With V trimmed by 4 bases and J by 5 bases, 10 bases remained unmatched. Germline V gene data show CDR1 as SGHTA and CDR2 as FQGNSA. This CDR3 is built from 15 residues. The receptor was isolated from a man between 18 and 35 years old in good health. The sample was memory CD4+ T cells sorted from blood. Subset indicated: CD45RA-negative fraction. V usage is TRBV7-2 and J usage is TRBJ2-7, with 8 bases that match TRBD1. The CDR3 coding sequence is TGTGCCAGCAGCTACGGACAGGGCGTGAGGGACGAGCAGTACTTC. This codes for CASSYGQGVRDEQYF.